This T cell receptor (beta chain) was sequenced for a study of shared clonotypes between healthy human individuals. General study points: An expected dependence of interdonor clonotype sharing on sequencing depth was noted.

V lost 8 bases and J lost 5, with 13 bases in between. Germline values: CDR1 MNHEY, CDR2 SMNVEV (reference sequence). The length of the CDR3 is 13 residues. Profiling relied on immunoSEQ multiplex PCR, and the TCRdb table lists in-frame clones only, not all of them. The profile shows hundreds of thousands of clones, around 67% of them singletons. Details on this clone: The antigen is undetermined.

The rearrangement uses TRBV27 and TRBJ1-5, with D maybe TRBD1 (5 bases). Sample: memory CD4+ T cells sorted from blood. Subset described: CD45RA-negative fraction. This sequence originates from a woman under 40 in good health. The CDR3: CASSRRGDQPQHF. The CDR3 region has the DNA TGTGCCAGCTCTCGCCGAGGGGATCAGCCCCAGCATTTT.